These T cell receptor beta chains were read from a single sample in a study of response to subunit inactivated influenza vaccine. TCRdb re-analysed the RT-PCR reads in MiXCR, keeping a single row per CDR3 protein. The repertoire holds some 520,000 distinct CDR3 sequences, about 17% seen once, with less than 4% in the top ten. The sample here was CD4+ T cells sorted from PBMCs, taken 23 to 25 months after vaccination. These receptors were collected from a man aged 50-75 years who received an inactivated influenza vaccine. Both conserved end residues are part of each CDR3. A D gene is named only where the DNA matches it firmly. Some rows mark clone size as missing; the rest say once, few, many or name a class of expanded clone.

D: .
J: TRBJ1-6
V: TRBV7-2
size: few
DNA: TGTGCCACCAAGATTCCAGGCCATAATTCACCCCTCCACTTT
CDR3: CATKIPGHNSPLHF

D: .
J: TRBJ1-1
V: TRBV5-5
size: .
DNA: TGTGCCAGCAGATTCGTGGGGGGCACTGAAGCTTTCTTT
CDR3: CASRFVGGTEAFF

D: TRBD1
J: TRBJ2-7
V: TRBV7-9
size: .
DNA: TGTGCCAGCAGGGATACGGGACAGCCCAGGGGGGAGCAGTACTTC
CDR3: CASRDTGQPRGEQYF

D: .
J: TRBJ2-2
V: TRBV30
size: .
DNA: TGTGCCTGGAGTGTACTGGGGGAAGGCGGGGAGCTGTTTTTT
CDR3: CAWSVLGEGGELFF

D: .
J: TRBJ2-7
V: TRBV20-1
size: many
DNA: TGCAGTGCTAAAGACAGGGAGGGCTACGAGCAGTACTTC
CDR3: CSAKDREGYEQYF

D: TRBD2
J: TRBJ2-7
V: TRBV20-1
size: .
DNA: TGCAGTGCTATCCGGGAGGTCTACGAGCAGTACTTC
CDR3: CSAIREVYEQYF

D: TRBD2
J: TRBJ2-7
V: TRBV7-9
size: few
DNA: TGTGCCAGCAGCCCGGCTAGCGGGAGGGAACAGTACTTC
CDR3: CASSPASGREQYF

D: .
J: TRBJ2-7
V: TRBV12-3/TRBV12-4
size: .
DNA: TGTGCCAGCAGTTCCCTACCGGACGGATCCTACGAGCAGTACTTC
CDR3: CASSSLPDGSYEQYF

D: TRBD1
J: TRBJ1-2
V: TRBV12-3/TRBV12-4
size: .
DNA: TGTGCCAGCAGTTCGACAGGGGGCTACTATGGCTACACCTTC
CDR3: CASSSTGGYYGYTF

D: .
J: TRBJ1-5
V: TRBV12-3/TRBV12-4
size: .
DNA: TGTGCCAGCAGTTGGGCGGACAATCAGCCCCAGCATTTT
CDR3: CASSWADNQPQHF

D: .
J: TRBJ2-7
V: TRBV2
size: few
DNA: TGTGCCAGCAACACACGTGGAGGGGGGTACGAGCAGTACTTC
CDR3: CASNTRGGGYEQYF

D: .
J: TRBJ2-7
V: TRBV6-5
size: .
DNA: TGTGCCAGCAGTTACGGCGGGGCTTACTACGAGCAGTACTTC
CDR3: CASSYGGAYYEQYF

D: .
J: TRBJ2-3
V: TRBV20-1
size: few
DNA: TGCAGGCCAACACAGACAGGCACAGATACGCAGTATTTT
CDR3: CRPTQTGTDTQYF

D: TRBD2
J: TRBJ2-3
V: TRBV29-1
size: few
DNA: TGCAGCACCGGACTAGCGGGAAAGACAGATACGCAGTATTTT
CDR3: CSTGLAGKTDTQYF

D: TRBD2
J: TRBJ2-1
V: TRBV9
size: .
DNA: TGTGCCAGCAGCCTCATGATAGCGGGCTACAATGAGCAGTTCTTC
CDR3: CASSLMIAGYNEQFF

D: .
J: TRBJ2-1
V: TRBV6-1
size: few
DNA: TGTGCCAGCAACTCCCGCGGGGCCCGGTACAATGAGCAGTTCTTC
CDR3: CASNSRGARYNEQFF

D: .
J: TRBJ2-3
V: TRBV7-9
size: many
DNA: TGTGCCAGCAGCTTAGCACAGGGAAGCACAGATACGCAGTATTTT
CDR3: CASSLAQGSTDTQYF

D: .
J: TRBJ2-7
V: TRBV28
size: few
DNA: TGTGCCAGCAGCGGAGGGTTCCCCAGCTCCTACGAGCAGTACTTC
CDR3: CASSGGFPSSYEQYF

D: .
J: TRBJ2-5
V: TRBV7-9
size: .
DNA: TGTGCCAGCAGCTTAGAGGGGACGTACGACGAGACCCAGTACTTC
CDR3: CASSLEGTYDETQYF

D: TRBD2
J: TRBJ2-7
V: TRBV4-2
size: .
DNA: TGTGCCAGCAGCCCGTCTAGCGGGGAGCACGGGCAGTACTTC
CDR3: CASSPSSGEHGQYF

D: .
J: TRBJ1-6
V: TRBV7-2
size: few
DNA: TGTGCCAGCAGCTTAACATTCTATAATTCACCCCTCCACTTT
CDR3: CASSLTFYNSPLHF

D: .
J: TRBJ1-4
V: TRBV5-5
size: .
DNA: TGTGCCAGCAGGGTCTCAGCAACTAATGAAAAACTGTTTTTT
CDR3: CASRVSATNEKLFF

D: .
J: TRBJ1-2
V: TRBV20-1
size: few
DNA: TGCAGTGCTAGGCTCTCCGGGACCTCTAACTATGGCTACACCTTC
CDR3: CSARLSGTSNYGYTF

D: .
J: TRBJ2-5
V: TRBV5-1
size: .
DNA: TGCGCCAGCAGCTCTAGAGACGAGACCCAGTACTTC
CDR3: CASSSRDETQYF

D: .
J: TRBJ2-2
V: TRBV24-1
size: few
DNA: TGTGCCACCAGTGACCCCCAGGGCGGTGGGAATAAGCCCGGGGAGCTGTTTTTT
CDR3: CATSDPQGGGNKPGELFF

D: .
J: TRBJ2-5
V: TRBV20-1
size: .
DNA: TGCAGTGCTAGAGCCCCGGGGGTCGGGGAGACCCAGTACTTC
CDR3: CSARAPGVGETQYF

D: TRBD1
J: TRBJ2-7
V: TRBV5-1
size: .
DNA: TGCGCCAGCAGCTTTAAGGGACAGGGTGAGAAGCAGTACTTC
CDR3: CASSFKGQGEKQYF

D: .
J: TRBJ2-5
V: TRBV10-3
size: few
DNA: TGTGCCTCCCAAGTGAGGGCTCAAGAGACCCAGTACTTC
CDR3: CASQVRAQETQYF

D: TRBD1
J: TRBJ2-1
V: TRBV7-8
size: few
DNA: TGTGCCAGCAGATCGACAGGGGTGGTTTACAATGAGCAGTTCTTC
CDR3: CASRSTGVVYNEQFF

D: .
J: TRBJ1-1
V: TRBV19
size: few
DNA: TGTGCCAGTACCTCCGCTGTTATAGACACTGAAGCTTTCTTT
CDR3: CASTSAVIDTEAFF

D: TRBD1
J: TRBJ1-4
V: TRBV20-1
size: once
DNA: TGCAGTGCTAGTTCCTTGGGACAGGGGGCCGGGCGAAATGAAAAACTGTTTTTT
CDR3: CSASSLGQGAGRNEKLFF

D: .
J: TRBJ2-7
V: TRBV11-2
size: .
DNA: TGTGCCAGCAGCTCATACGGGGCTTCCTACGAGCAGTACTTC
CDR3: CASSSYGASYEQYF

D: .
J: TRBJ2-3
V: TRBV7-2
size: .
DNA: TGTGCCAGCAGCTTAGCCCAGACAGATACGCAGTATTTT
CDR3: CASSLAQTDTQYF

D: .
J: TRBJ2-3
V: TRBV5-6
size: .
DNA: TGTGCCAGCAGCTTCCTTCGCCACCAGACAGATACGCAGTATTTT
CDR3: CASSFLRHQTDTQYF

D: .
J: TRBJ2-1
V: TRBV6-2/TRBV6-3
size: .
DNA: TGTGCCACCCAGCCAGCCGGGCACAATGAGCAGTTCTTC
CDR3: CATQPAGHNEQFF

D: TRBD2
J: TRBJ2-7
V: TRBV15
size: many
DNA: TGTGCCACCAGCAGAGTGATTAGCGGGGGAAAGCAGTACTTC
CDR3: CATSRVISGGKQYF

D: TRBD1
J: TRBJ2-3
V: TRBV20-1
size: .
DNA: TGCAGTGCTAGAGATCCCTCCGGGACAGGGTTTCCAGATACGCAGTATTTT
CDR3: CSARDPSGTGFPDTQYF

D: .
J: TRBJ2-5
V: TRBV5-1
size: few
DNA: TGTGCCAGCAGACGGGGCCTCCAAGAGACCCAGTACTTC
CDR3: CASRRGLQETQYF

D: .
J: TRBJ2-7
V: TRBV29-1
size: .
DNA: TGCAGCGCCGGAATGTGGGGCCCCGGCGAGCAGTACTTC
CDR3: CSAGMWGPGEQYF

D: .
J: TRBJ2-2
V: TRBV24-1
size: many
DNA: TGTGCCACCAGTGACCCTACTACTTCGACCGGGGAGCTGTTTTTT
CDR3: CATSDPTTSTGELFF

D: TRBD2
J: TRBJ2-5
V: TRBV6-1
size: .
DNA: TGTGCCAGCAGATTTACGTCGGGGGGTAGAGGAGAGACCCAGTACTTC
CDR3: CASRFTSGGRGETQYF

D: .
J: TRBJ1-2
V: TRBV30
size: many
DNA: TGTGCCTGGAGTACAGGTCCAGTGCGTGGCTACACCTTC
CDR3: CAWSTGPVRGYTF

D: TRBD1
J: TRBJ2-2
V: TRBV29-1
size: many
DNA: TGCAGCGTCCGTCCGGGACAGGCGTACACCGGGGAGCTGTTTTTT
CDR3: CSVRPGQAYTGELFF

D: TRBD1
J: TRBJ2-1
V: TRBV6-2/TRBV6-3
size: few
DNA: TGTGCCAGCAGTCTTCCTGACAGGGTTCGTTTCAGGCAGTTCTTC
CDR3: CASSLPDRVRFRQFF

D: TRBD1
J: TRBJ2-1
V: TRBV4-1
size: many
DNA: TGCGCCAGCAGCGGAAAGACCGGGACAGGGGGCCATGAGCAGTTCTTC
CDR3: CASSGKTGTGGHEQFF

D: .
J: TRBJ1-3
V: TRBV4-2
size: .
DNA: TGTGCCAGCAGCCAAGAGTCCGTCGGTGCCGGAAACACCATATATTTT
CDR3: CASSQESVGAGNTIYF

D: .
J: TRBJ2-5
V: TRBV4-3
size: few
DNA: TGCGCCAGCAGCCTTAGATGGAGCGTCCAAGAGACCCAGTACTTC
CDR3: CASSLRWSVQETQYF

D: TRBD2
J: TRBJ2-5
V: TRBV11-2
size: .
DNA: TGTGCCAGCAGCTTCACAGCGGGGTCCCCAGTGGCCCAGTACTTC
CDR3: CASSFTAGSPVAQYF

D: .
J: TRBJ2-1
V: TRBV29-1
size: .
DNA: TGCAGCGTTGACCACCACAGGAGCAATGAGCAGTTCTTC
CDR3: CSVDHHRSNEQFF

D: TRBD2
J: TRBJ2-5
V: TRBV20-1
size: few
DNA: TGCAGTGCTAGTCCTACTAGCGGTGAGACCCAGTACTTC
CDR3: CSASPTSGETQYF

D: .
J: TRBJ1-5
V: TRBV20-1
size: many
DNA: TGCAGTGCTAGGGCGGGGAATCAGCCCCAGCATTTT
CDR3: CSARAGNQPQHF

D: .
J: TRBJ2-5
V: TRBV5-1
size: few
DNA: TGCGCCAGCAGCTTGGGGGCAGGGAAAGAGACCCAGTACTTC
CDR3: CASSLGAGKETQYF

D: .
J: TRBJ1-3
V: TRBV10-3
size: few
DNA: TGTGCCATCAGTGGGTCAAACGGAAACACCATATATTTT
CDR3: CAISGSNGNTIYF

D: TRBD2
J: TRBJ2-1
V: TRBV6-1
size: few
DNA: TGTGCCAGCAGACGACTAGCGGGGGGACAATACAATGAGCAGTTCTTC
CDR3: CASRRLAGGQYNEQFF

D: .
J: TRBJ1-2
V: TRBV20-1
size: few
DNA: TGCAGTGCCTGGGACGGAGCTAACTATGGCTACACCTTC
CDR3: CSAWDGANYGYTF

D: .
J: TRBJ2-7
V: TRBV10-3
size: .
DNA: TGTGCCATCAGTGAGGAGAGGGGCTACGAGCAGTACTTC
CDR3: CAISEERGYEQYF

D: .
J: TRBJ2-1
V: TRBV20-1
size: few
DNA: TGCAGTGCTAGAGCGGCGTTGGGGGACTACAATGAGCAGTTCTTC
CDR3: CSARAALGDYNEQFF

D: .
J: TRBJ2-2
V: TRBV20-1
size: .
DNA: TGCAGTGCTACAGGACTCCACGTGGGAAACACCGGGGAGCTGTTTTTT
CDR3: CSATGLHVGNTGELFF

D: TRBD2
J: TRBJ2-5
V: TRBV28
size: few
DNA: TGTGCCAGCCAACCTTCGGGGGTAGCGGGAGGTCAAGAGACCCAGTACTTC
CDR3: CASQPSGVAGGQETQYF